This TCR beta chain was obtained from a study of T cell clonality in common variable immunodeficiency. In this sample, this clone turned up many times. Read data end 3 residues before the CDR3 end; the end is taken from the germline J gene. The protocol was immunoSEQ multiplex PCR, while the TCRdb copy is restricted to in-frame clones and leaves out a portion. The sample holds about 35,000 clones, and no clone turns up only once. This CDR3 spans 16 amino acids. Germline loops: CDR1 GTSNPN, CDR2 SVGIG (reference sequence). The ends were cut back, 4 bases at V and 6 bases at J, with 19 bases in the middle.

Sequencing was performed on peripheral blood mononuclear cells. J is TRBJ1-6 and V is TRBV30; possibly TRBD1 for D (6 bases). This receptor was taken from a person between 18 and 75 years old in good health. The part of the CDR3 DNA that was read is TGTGCCTGGATGGATCCTAAGACAGGTTTTAATTCACCC. It yields the protein CAWMDPKTGFNSP. The CDR3 as a whole reads CAWMDPKTGFNSPLHF.